A selection of T cell receptor beta chains follows, all from one sample in a study of blood T cell repertoires in COVID-19. Profiled with immunoSEQ multiplex PCR; TCRdb holds only in-frame clones, not every one. The sample consists of 200,000 to 250,000 clones, approximately 86% of them appearing once. Sample: peripheral blood. Receptors originate from a woman aged 25 to 39 who had recovered from COVID-19. CDR3s include the opening cysteine and the closing phenylalanine or tryptophan. D genes are given only for firm matches. Size values are once, few and many counts, or a class for expanded clones, and some rows have none.

d_call,j_call,v_call,clone_size,cdr3_aa,cdr3_nt
TRBD1,TRBJ2-2,TRBV3-1/TRBV3-2,NA,CASSQGDRPGELFF,TGTGCCAGCAGCCAGGGGGACAGGCCCGGGGAGCTGTTTTTT
NA,TRBJ2-3,TRBV3-1/TRBV3-2,NA,CASSLFDPLADTQYF,TGTGCCAGCAGCCTTTTCGACCCACTAGCAGATACGCAGTATTTT
TRBD2,TRBJ2-5,TRBV7-6,NA,CASSYGTSIKVQETQYF,TGTGCCAGCTCCTACGGGACTAGCATAAAAGTCCAAGAGACCCAGTACTTC
NA,TRBJ2-1,TRBV5-5,NA,CASSSVRGGPYNEQFF,TGTGCCAGCAGCTCCGTTCGCGGGGGCCCCTACAATGAGCAGTTCTTC
NA,TRBJ2-2,TRBV3-1/TRBV3-2,NA,CASSQGSGGELFF,TGTGCCAGCAGCCAAGGATCGGGCGGGGAGCTGTTTTTT
TRBD1,TRBJ1-4,TRBV7-2,NA,CASSWTGDEKLFF,TGTGCCAGCAGCTGGACAGGGGATGAAAAACTGTTTTTT
NA,TRBJ1-1,TRBV27,few,CASSLVTGGDTEAFF,TGTGCCAGCAGTTTGGTCACCGGAGGGGACACTGAAGCTTTCTTT
TRBD2,TRBJ2-5,TRBV3-1/TRBV3-2,NA,CASSQNPGLAGQETQYF,TGTGCCAGCAGCCAAAACCCCGGACTAGCGGGACAAGAGACCCAGTACTTC
TRBD1,TRBJ1-2,TRBV29-1,NA,CSVEGQGNGYTF,TGCAGCGTTGAGGGACAGGGAAACGGCTACACCTTC
TRBD1,TRBJ2-1,TRBV6-6,NA,CASSSLGTGSNEQFF,TGTGCCAGCAGTTCCCTCGGGACAGGGTCCAATGAGCAGTTCTTC
NA,TRBJ2-7,TRBV6-2/TRBV6-3,NA,CASSYRGPHEQYF,TGTGCCAGCAGTTACCGTGGGCCCCACGAGCAGTACTTC
NA,TRBJ2-5,TRBV4-1,NA,CASSQEGADQETQYF,TGCGCCAGCAGCCAAGAGGGGGCAGACCAAGAGACCCAGTACTTC
TRBD1,TRBJ2-7,TRBV10-3,NA,CAVGLSGGTYEQYF,TGTGCCGTTGGCCTATCAGGGGGCACCTACGAGCAGTACTTC
TRBD1,TRBJ1-2,TRBV2,NA,CASPRQGARYGYTF,TGTGCCAGCCCTCGTCAGGGGGCTCGGTATGGCTACACCTTC
NA,TRBJ2-2,TRBV9,NA,CASRKSGSSGELFF,TGTGCCAGCAGAAAGTCAGGCTCGAGCGGGGAGCTGTTTTTT
NA,TRBJ2-7,TRBV6-1,NA,CASSDRTIYEQYF,TGTGCCAGCAGTGACAGGACAATCTACGAGCAGTACTTC
NA,TRBJ2-1,TRBV5-1,NA,CASSFGSSYNEQFF,TGCGCCAGCAGCTTCGGGAGCTCCTACAATGAGCAGTTCTTC
TRBD1,TRBJ1-2,TRBV18,NA,CASSPRGSDGYTF,TGTGCCAGCTCACCCAGGGGGAGCGATGGCTACACCTTC
NA,TRBJ2-6,TRBV19,NA,CASSIDRGSGANVLTF,TGTGCCAGTAGTATAGACCGGGGCTCTGGGGCCAACGTCCTGACTTTC
NA,TRBJ2-1,TRBV7-6,few,CASTKGSPGSYNEQFF,TGTGCCAGCACCAAGGGGTCACCTGGCTCCTACAATGAGCAGTTCTTC
NA,TRBJ2-2,TRBV7-9,once,CAQGGLPNTGELFF,TGTGCCCAGGGGGGACTGCCGAACACCGGGGAGCTGTTTTTT
NA,TRBJ1-2,TRBV14,NA,CASSSQGQYYGYTF,TGTGCCAGCAGCTCCCAAGGACAGTACTATGGCTACACCTTC
NA,TRBJ1-1,TRBV30,NA,CAWSSTQPNTEAFF,TGTGCCTGGAGTTCGACACAACCCAACACTGAAGCTTTCTTT
TRBD2,TRBJ2-1,TRBV6-1,NA,CASSEGGLAGTSSYNEQFF,TGTGCCAGCAGTGAAGGAGGACTAGCGGGGACTAGCTCCTACAATGAGCAGTTCTTC
NA,TRBJ2-7,TRBV7-8,NA,CASSSATGAGWYEQYF,TGTGCCAGCAGCTCTGCGACAGGTGCTGGGTGGTACGAGCAGTACTTC
NA,TRBJ2-5,TRBV29-1,NA,CSVGTSKETQYF,TGCAGCGTTGGGACTTCTAAAGAGACCCAGTACTTC
TRBD2,TRBJ2-3,TRBV3-1/TRBV3-2,NA,CASSLSGGAIDTQYF,TGTGCCAGCAGCCTTAGCGGGGGGGCCATAGATACGCAGTATTTT
TRBD1,TRBJ1-1,TRBV7-2,NA,CASSAGRLKTGTEAFF,TGTGCCAGCAGCGCTGGCCGTTTAAAGACAGGGACTGAAGCTTTCTTT
TRBD1,TRBJ2-2,TRBV15,NA,CATSRETPGTGIAGELFF,TGTGCCACCAGCAGAGAAACCCCCGGGACAGGAATAGCCGGGGAGCTGTTTTTT
NA,TRBJ1-2,TRBV7-8,NA,CASSSGHPPNYGYTF,TGTGCCAGCAGCTCCGGACACCCCCCGAACTATGGCTACACCTTC
TRBD1,TRBJ1-5,TRBV4-1,NA,CASSPNRGKDQPQHF,TGCGCCAGCAGCCCTAACAGGGGTAAGGATCAGCCCCAGCATTTT
NA,TRBJ2-7,TRBV11-2,NA,CASSLNDARGAYEQYF,TGTGCCAGCAGCTTAAACGACGCCAGGGGAGCCTACGAGCAGTACTTC
TRBD1,TRBJ1-5,TRBV6-5,NA,CASRGTGNQPQHF,TGTGCCAGCAGAGGGACAGGGAACCAGCCCCAGCATTTT
TRBD1,TRBJ1-6,TRBV14,few,CASSQRQGDSYNSPLHF,TGTGCCAGCAGCCAACGACAGGGGGACTCCTATAATTCACCCCTCCACTTT
NA,TRBJ1-1,TRBV7-2,NA,CASRKRFGQGVNTEAFF,TGTGCCAGCAGGAAGAGGTTTGGGCAGGGCGTGAACACTGAAGCTTTCTTT
NA,TRBJ2-1,TRBV10-3,NA,CAIQYSPDNEQFF,TGTGCCATCCAGTATTCCCCAGACAATGAGCAGTTCTTC
NA,TRBJ1-3,TRBV6-1,NA,CASSEGTARNTIYF,TGTGCCAGCAGTGAAGGGACAGCCAGAAACACCATATATTTT
NA,TRBJ1-2,TRBV27,NA,CASKGLNLREDNYGYTF,TGTGCCAGCAAAGGTTTAAATTTAAGGGAGGACAACTATGGCTACACCTTC
NA,TRBJ1-5,TRBV16,NA,CASSPQGRRQPQHF,TGTGCCAGCAGCCCCCAGGGCCGTAGACAGCCCCAGCATTTT
NA,TRBJ1-2,TRBV10-3,NA,CAISEFGGLGYTF,TGTGCCATCAGTGAATTCGGGGGGCTCGGCTACACCTTC
TRBD1,TRBJ1-4,TRBV5-1,NA,CASSRTGGTTNEKLFF,TGCGCCAGCAGCAGGACAGGGGGCACAACTAATGAAAAACTGTTTTTT
TRBD1,TRBJ1-6,TRBV9,few,CASSVGTGANSPLHF,TGTGCCAGCAGCGTCGGGACAGGGGCTAATTCACCCCTCCACTTT
TRBD1,TRBJ2-3,TRBV25-1,NA,CASSDRPRTGKTDTQYF,TGTGCCAGCAGTGATAGACCCCGGACAGGAAAGACAGATACGCAGTATTTT
TRBD1,TRBJ2-7,TRBV5-4,NA,CASSLHTGGSYEQYF,TGTGCCAGCAGCCTACACACAGGGGGCTCCTACGAGCAGTACTTC
NA,TRBJ2-7,TRBV2,NA,CASSERRYGYYEQYF,TGTGCCAGCAGTGAGCGCAGGTACGGCTACTACGAGCAGTACTTC
TRBD1,TRBJ2-7,TRBV3-1/TRBV3-2,NA,CASRPDRASYEQYF,TGTGCCAGCAGACCGGACAGGGCCTCCTACGAGCAGTACTTC
NA,TRBJ2-1,TRBV3-1/TRBV3-2,NA,CASSPFSSAWSSYNEQFF,TGTGCCAGCAGCCCGTTCTCTAGCGCATGGAGCTCCTACAATGAGCAGTTCTTC
TRBD1,TRBJ1-6,TRBV27,NA,CASRTLGQVLNSPLHF,TGTGCCAGCAGAACCCTCGGACAGGTGCTTAATTCACCCCTCCACTTT
TRBD2,TRBJ2-3,TRBV2,NA,CASREHPSGGARDTQYF,TGTGCCAGCAGGGAACACCCTAGCGGGGGGGCCCGGGATACGCAGTATTTT
NA,TRBJ1-1,TRBV19,NA,CASSSLVGGERAEAFF,TGTGCCAGTAGTTCTCTGGTTGGGGGGGAACGCGCTGAAGCTTTCTTT
NA,TRBJ2-5,TRBV7-3,NA,CASSLHVRETQYF,TGTGCCAGCAGCTTACACGTCAGAGAGACCCAGTACTTC
NA,TRBJ2-2,TRBV7-9,NA,CASSYDSPNTGELFF,TGTGCCAGCTCCTATGACAGTCCGAACACCGGGGAGCTGTTTTTT
NA,TRBJ1-5,TRBV9,NA,CASSVEQGRDQPQHF,TGTGCCAGCAGCGTAGAACAGGGTCGAGATCAGCCCCAGCATTTT